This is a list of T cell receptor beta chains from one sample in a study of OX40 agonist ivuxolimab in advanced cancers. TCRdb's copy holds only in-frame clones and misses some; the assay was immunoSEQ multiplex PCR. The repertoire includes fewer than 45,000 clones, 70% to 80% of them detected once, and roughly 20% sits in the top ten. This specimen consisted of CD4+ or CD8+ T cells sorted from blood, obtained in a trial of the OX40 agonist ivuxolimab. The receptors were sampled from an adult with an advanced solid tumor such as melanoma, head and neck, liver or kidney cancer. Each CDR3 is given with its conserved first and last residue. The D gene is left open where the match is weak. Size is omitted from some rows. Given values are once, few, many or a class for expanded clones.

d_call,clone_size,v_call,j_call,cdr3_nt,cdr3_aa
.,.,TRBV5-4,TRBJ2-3,TGTGCCAGCACCCTAGGGCGGTCCAGCCCCAGCACAGATACGCAGTATTTT,CASTLGRSSPSTDTQYF
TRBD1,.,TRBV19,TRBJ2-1,TGTGCCAGTGCTAGGGGCGACAGGGGCACATACAATGAGCAGTTCTTC,CASARGDRGTYNEQFF
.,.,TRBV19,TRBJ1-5,TGTGCCAGTAACTCACAGGGCCTTAGCAATCAGCCCCAGCATTTT,CASNSQGLSNQPQHF
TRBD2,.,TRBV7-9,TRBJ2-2,TGTGCCAGCAGCTTAGCTTCTAGCGGGGCCACCGGGGAGCTGTTTTTT,CASSLASSGATGELFF
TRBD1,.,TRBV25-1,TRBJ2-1,TGTGCCAGCAGTCTGGGACAGGGTCCTTACAATGAGCAGTTCTTC,CASSLGQGPYNEQFF
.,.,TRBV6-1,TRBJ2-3,TGTGCCAGCGGAAGCAGGGGTCACACAGATACGCAGTATTTT,CASGSRGHTDTQYF
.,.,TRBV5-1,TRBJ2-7,TGCGCCAGCAGCTTGGGAGGCGGAACCTACGAGCAGTACTTC,CASSLGGGTYEQYF
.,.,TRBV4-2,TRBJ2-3,TGTGCCAGCAGCCAAGATAGGGAGAATACGCAGTATTTT,CASSQDRENTQYF
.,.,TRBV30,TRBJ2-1,TGTGCCTGGGCTAGGGGGGGCCAGAGTGAGCAGTTCTTC,CAWARGGQSEQFF
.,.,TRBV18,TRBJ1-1,TGTGCCAGCTCGCCCGGGACTGTGAACACTGAAGCTTTCTTT,CASSPGTVNTEAFF
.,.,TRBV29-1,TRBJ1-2,TGCAGCGTTGAAGCAACTTATACTAGTGGCTACACCTTC,CSVEATYTSGYTF
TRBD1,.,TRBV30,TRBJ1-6,TGTGCCTGGAGTACAGGGGGTACTAATTCACCCCTCCACTTT,CAWSTGGTNSPLHF
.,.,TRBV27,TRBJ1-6,TGTGCCAGCAGAGTGCAGGGCGGTAATTCACCCCTCCACTTT,CASRVQGGNSPLHF
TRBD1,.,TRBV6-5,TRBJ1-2,TGTGCCAGCAGTTACTCGAGCAGGGGGGTCTATGGCTACACCTTC,CASSYSSRGVYGYTF
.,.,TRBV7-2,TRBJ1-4,TGTGCCAGCAGCCTCAGCGGGGGGGGCTGGGGTGGTGAAAAACTGTTTTTT,CASSLSGGGWGGEKLFF
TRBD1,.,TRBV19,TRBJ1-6,TGTGCCAGTAGTAGTACGGAAAGGACAGGCTATAATTCACCCCTCCACTTT,CASSSTERTGYNSPLHF
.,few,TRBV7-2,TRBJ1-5,TGTGCCAGCAGCTTAGTCGGTTATCAGCCCCAGCATTTT,CASSLVGYQPQHF
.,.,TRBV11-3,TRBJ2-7,TGTGCCAGCAGCCCCGGAGGGGGGGCCTACGAGCAGTACTTC,CASSPGGGAYEQYF
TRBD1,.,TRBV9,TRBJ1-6,TGTGCCAGCAGCGGATCCGGGACAGCTAATTCACCCCTCCACTTT,CASSGSGTANSPLHF
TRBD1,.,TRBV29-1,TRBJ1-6,TGCAGCGTGAAACAGGGGGCCGATAATTCACCCCTCCACTTT,CSVKQGADNSPLHF
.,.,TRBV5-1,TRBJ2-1,TGCGCCAGCAGCAGCCAGGCCCATGAGCAGTTCTTC,CASSSQAHEQFF
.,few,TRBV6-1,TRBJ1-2,TGTGCCAGCAGGCGGCTCCTCCTCTATGGCTACACCTTC,CASRRLLLYGYTF
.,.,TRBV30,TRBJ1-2,TGTGCCTGGACCCCTGTAGGGGCGCTTGGCTACACCTTC,CAWTPVGALGYTF
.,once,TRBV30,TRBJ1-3,TGTGCCTGGAGACCGGACAACGTCGGAAACACCATATATTTT,CAWRPDNVGNTIYF
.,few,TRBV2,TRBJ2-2,TGTGCCAGCAGCTATCTTTCGAACACCGGGGAGCTGTTTTTT,CASSYLSNTGELFF
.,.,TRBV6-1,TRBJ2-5,TGTGCCACCCTGAGGTGGGGGGCCCAAGAGACCCAGTACTTC,CATLRWGAQETQYF
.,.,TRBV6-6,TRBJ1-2,TGTGCCAGCAGCCCCGACAGGATTCATGGCTACACCTTC,CASSPDRIHGYTF
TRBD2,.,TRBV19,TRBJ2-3,TGTGCCAGTAGTATAAGTCGGCTAGCGGGGGGGGTGAGTACGCAGTATTTT,CASSISRLAGGVSTQYF
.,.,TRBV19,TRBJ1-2,TGTGCCAGTAGTATCCAGGGGCACTATGGCTACACCTTC,CASSIQGHYGYTF
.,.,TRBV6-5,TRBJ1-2,TGTGCCAGCAGTAAACAGGGAGATGGCTACACCTTC,CASSKQGDGYTF
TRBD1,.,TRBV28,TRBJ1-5,TGTGCCAGCAGGACAGGGGGAGTGGGAAGCAATCAGCCCCAGCATTTT,CASRTGGVGSNQPQHF
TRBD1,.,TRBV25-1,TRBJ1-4,TGTGCCAGCAGTGCCCATGGGACAGGGAAAAATGAAAAACTGTTTTTT,CASSAHGTGKNEKLFF
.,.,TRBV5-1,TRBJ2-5,TGCGCCAGCAGCTTGGTGGGGAACCCACAGTACTTC,CASSLVGNPQYF
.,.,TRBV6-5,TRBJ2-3,TGTGCCAGCAGGGGGGCAGGCACAGATACGCAGTATTTT,CASRGAGTDTQYF
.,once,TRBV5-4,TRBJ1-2,TGTGCCAGCAGCTTGGACAGGCCAAACTATGGCTACACCTTC,CASSLDRPNYGYTF
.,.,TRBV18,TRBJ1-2,TGTGCCAGCTCACCACCGGGGAGATCTACAGCTAACTATGGCTACACCTTC,CASSPPGRSTANYGYTF
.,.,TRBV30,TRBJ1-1,TGTGCCTGGCGCAATGCCTTGAACACTGAAGCTTTCTTT,CAWRNALNTEAFF
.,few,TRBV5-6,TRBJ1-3,TGTGCCAGCAGCTTAACCACTTACTCTGGAAACACCATATATTTT,CASSLTTYSGNTIYF
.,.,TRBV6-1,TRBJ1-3,TGTGCCAGCAGGGCACTTCAGGGTAGTGGAAACACCATATATTTT,CASRALQGSGNTIYF
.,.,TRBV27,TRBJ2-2,TGTGCCAGCAGTTTTGGTGGTAACACCGGGGAGCTGTTTTTT,CASSFGGNTGELFF
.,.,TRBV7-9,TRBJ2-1,TGTGCCAGCAGCCCTAGCCGGGTGACACGGTACAATGAGCAGTTCTTC,CASSPSRVTRYNEQFF
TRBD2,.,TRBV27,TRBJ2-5,TGTGCCAGCAGTTGGGGAGGGGCAAGGGAGACCCAGTACTTC,CASSWGGARETQYF